The 21 T cell receptor beta chains reported below all come from one sample, sequenced in a study of blood T cell repertoires in COVID-19. Assay: immunoSEQ multiplex PCR; the TCRdb copy retains only in-frame clones and omits some. The repertoire holds about 170,000 clones, more than 75% seen once, with more than 2% in the top ten. The sequenced material came from peripheral blood. All receptors derive from a man in his fifties or sixties who had recovered from COVID-19.

J is TRBJ2-7 and V is TRBV6-2 or TRBV6-3; D may be TRBD2 (7 bases). Looked up from germline, CDR1 is MNHEY and CDR2 is SVGEGT. The CDR3 runs 16 residues. Trimming took 0 bases from V and 3 from J, leaving 15 bases between them. CDR3 region: CASSYSGRGTFYEQYF. The CDR3 bases are TGTGCCAGCAGTTACTCGGGGCGGGGGACATTCTACGAGCAGTACTTC.

In the case of this clone: One end of the junction does not line up with germline, which may come from a read error. The chain employs TRBV6-2 or TRBV6-3 and TRBJ1-1, with D uncertain. The CDR3 runs to 14 residues. Germline V gives CDR1 MNHEY, CDR2 SVGEGT. CDR3 residues: CASSYSRGNTEAFF. The CDR3 nucleotides read TGTGCCAGCAGTTACTCGAGAGGGAACACAGAAGCTTTCTTT.

The DNA of the CDR3 is TGTGCCGGAATAACTAGCGGGGCCGGAGACAATGAGCAGTTCTTC. Amino acids: CAGITSGAGDNEQFF. The chain combines TRBV6-5 with TRBJ2-1; 10 bases match TRBD2. Trimming removed 11 bases from V and 5 bases from J; junction bases left unmatched: 12. The CDR3 is 15 residues long. CDR1 and CDR2 from the germline V gene are MNHEY and SVGAGI.

The chain combines TRBV3-1 (or the pseudogene TRBV3-2) with TRBJ1-5, with a tentative D call TRBD1 (6 bases). Deletions cut 0 bases from V and 2 bases from J, with 11 bases between. This CDR3 comprises 16 residues. Germline V gives CDR1 LGHDT, CDR2 YNNKEL (reference sequence). The CDR3 region has the DNA TGTGCCAGCAGCCAAGATGAAGGGGGTGGCAATCAGCCCCAGCATTTT. Translation: CASSQDEGGGNQPQHF.

V is TRBV7-2 and J is TRBJ1-3; D not resolved. The germline V and J ends were trimmed by 5 bases and 2 bases, with 16 bases remaining between them. The CDR3 is 16 residues long. Germline V CDR1 and CDR2: SGHTA, FQGNSA. In DNA, the CDR3 is TGTGCCAGCAGCCCGAGAGGTCCGGGGACTGGAAACACCATATATTTT. The encoded protein is CASSPRGPGTGNTIYF.

This clone was seen a handful of times. This chain connects TRBV12-3 or TRBV12-4 to TRBJ1-1; a possible D gene is TRBD1 (6 bases). V lost 6 bases to trimming and J lost 4 bases, with 12 bases between them. This CDR3 has 13 residues. The DNA for the CDR3 is TGTGCCAGCAGGACAGGTCCGGCCACTGAAGCTTTCTTT. Translation: CASRTGPATEAFF.

The chain uses TRBV6-5 and TRBJ1-1; tentative D call: TRBD1 (5 bases). The CDR3 has 14 residues. Germline V gene data show CDR1 as MNHEY and CDR2 as SVGAGI. V dropped 0 bases and J dropped 5 bases, with 10 bases sitting between them. The CDR3 reads CASSYSGARTEAFF. As DNA, the CDR3 is TGTGCCAGCAGTTACTCAGGGGCCCGGACTGAAGCTTTCTTT.

The chain links TRBV5-5 to TRBJ1-1; possibly TRBD1 for D (5 bases). The V end was cut by 3 bases, the J end by 5 bases, with 17 bases between. Germline V gives CDR1 SGHKS, CDR2 YYEKEE (reference sequence). The CDR3 runs to 15 residues. In nucleotides, the CDR3 is TGTGCCAGCAGCTACGGGGCGCGGGAGAAGACTGAAGCTTTCTTT. This sequence encodes CASSYGAREKTEAFF.

The V call is TRBV6-2 or TRBV6-3, the J call TRBJ2-7; 11 positions agree with TRBD2. CDR3 length: 17 residues. CDR1 is MNHEY, CDR2 SVGEGT, per germline. The ends lost 2 bases at V and 6 bases at J; junction bases unmatched: 12. The CDR3 region has the DNA TGTGCCAGCAGTTACAGTACTAGCGGGAGAGGCTTGGGCGAGCAGTACTTC. The encoded protein is CASSYSTSGRGLGEQYF.

The rearrangement uses TRBV30 and TRBJ1-6; D may be TRBD1 (5 bases). Deletions cut 2 bases from V and 6 bases from J, with 14 bases between. The CDR3 runs 15 residues. Per the germline V gene, CDR1 is GTSNPN and CDR2 is SVGIG (reference sequence). The chain's CDR3 is CAWSLQALRNSPLHF. CDR3 nucleotide sequence: TGTGCCTGGAGTTTACAGGCCTTGCGTAATTCACCCCTCCACTTT.

The chain has TRBV5-8 and TRBJ2-1; tentative D call: TRBD2 (6 bases). CDR3 length equals 13 residues. V lost 0 bases and J 10 bases, leaving 11 bases between the germline ends. In germline, CDR1 is SGHTS, CDR2 YDEGEE. The CDR3 protein is CASSLDGGKEQFF. In DNA form, the CDR3 reads TGTGCCAGCAGCTTGGACGGCGGGAAGGAGCAGTTCTTC.

Only one count was recorded for this clone. The chain couples TRBV19 to TRBJ1-5; TRBD1 matches at 7 bases. The CDR3 extends over 15 amino acids. CDR1 and CDR2 from the germline V gene are LNHDA and SQIVND (reference sequence). Losses at the gene ends were 6 bases for V and 3 bases for J; bases not matched to a gene: 8. CDR3 loop: CASSLLTGPNQPQHF. CDR3 bases: TGTGCCAGTAGCCTACTGACAGGGCCCAATCAGCCCCAGCATTTT.

The V and J genes are TRBV2 and TRBJ2-2, with D maybe TRBD1 (5 bases). Trimming took off 3 bases at V and 6 bases at J, with 11 bases between the two ends. Per the germline V gene, CDR1 is SNHLY and CDR2 is FYNNEI. The CDR3 extends over 14 amino acids. The CDR3 coding sequence is TGTGCCAGCAGTGATGACAGAATTCCCGGGGAGCTGTTTTTT. Residues: CASSDDRIPGELFF.

The rearrangement joins TRBV6-5 to TRBJ2-7; D call uncertain. The CDR3 is 11 residues long. The ends were cut back, 2 bases at V and 3 bases at J, with 2 bases in the middle. CDR1 is MNHEY and CDR2 is SVGAGI in the germline V gene. The CDR3 region is CASSYLYEQYF. CDR3 nucleotides: TGTGCCAGCAGTTACCTCTACGAGCAGTACTTC.

The rearrangement links TRBV20-1 to TRBJ2-4, with D perhaps matching TRBD2 (5 bases). CDR1 is DFQATT and CDR2 is SNEGSKA in the germline V gene (reference sequence). This CDR3 comprises 16 residues. V lost 3 bases to trimming and J lost 9 bases, with 24 bases between them. CDR3 sequence reads: CSASESSVPSRGIQYF. For the CDR3, the DNA is TGCAGTGCTAGTGAGAGCAGCGTACCTAGCCGGGGCATTCAGTACTTC.

The genes are TRBV18 and TRBJ2-2, with 9 bases identical to TRBD1. This CDR3 region has 15 residues. The trim removed 4 bases at V and 4 bases at J, leaving 4 bases unmatched. Germline CDR1 and CDR2: KGHSH and LQKENI. The CDR3 DNA sequence: TGTGCCAGCTCACTAGGACAGGGGAGCACCGGGGAGCTGTTTTTT. As protein: CASSLGQGSTGELFF.

The chain carries TRBV9 and TRBJ2-2; 14 bases align to TRBD2. Germline values: CDR1 SGDLS, CDR2 YYNGEE. V was clipped by 3 bases and J by 0 bases; unmatched bases: 4. The CDR3 contains 18 residues. The CDR3: CASSAGLAGVANTGELFF. CDR3 nucleotide sequence: TGTGCCAGCAGCGCGGGACTAGCGGGGGTCGCGAACACCGGGGAGCTGTTTTTT.

The count of this clone is one. The chain joins TRBV7-2 to TRBJ2-1; D might be TRBD2 (6 bases). The germline V and J ends were trimmed by 5 bases and 4 bases, with 21 bases remaining between them. Germline CDR1 is SGHTA and CDR2 is FQGNSA. The CDR3 contains 17 residues. The CDR3 coding sequence is TGTGCCAGCAGCCCAGGGACTGTGGACCGACTTTACAATGAGCAGTTCTTC. Protein: CASSPGTVDRLYNEQFF.

The V gene is TRBV19, the J gene TRBJ2-5, with 10 bases fitting TRBD1. The CDR3 is made up of 14 amino acids. Trimming took 7 bases from V and 7 from J; bases not matched to a gene: 9. CDR1 LNHDA and CDR2 SQIVND come from the germline V gene (reference sequence). DNA for the CDR3: TGTGCCAGTAAAGGGGACAGGGGTGTGGGGACCCAGTACTTC. As protein: CASKGDRGVGTQYF.

The chain links TRBV6-5 to TRBJ2-7, with 8 bases identical to TRBD2. The germline V gene has CDR1 MNHEY and CDR2 SVGAGI. The CDR3 is 16 residues long. V shed 3 bases and J 4 bases; nucleotides not matched to a gene: 11. CDR3 sequence reads: CASSYMVTGGPYEQYF. The CDR3 nucleotides are TGTGCCAGCAGTTATATGGTTACGGGAGGGCCGTACGAGCAGTACTTC.

The CDR3 nucleotides read TGCGCCAGCAGCCAGGCCGGGACAGGGGTAGACGAGACCCAGTACTTC. Amino acids: CASSQAGTGVDETQYF. The chain employs TRBV4-1 and TRBJ2-5; TRBD1 aligns across 10 bases. Germline CDR1 and CDR2: MGHRA and YSYEKL. The CDR3 spans 16 residues. V lost 3 bases to trimming and J lost 5 bases; unmatched junction nucleotides: 9.